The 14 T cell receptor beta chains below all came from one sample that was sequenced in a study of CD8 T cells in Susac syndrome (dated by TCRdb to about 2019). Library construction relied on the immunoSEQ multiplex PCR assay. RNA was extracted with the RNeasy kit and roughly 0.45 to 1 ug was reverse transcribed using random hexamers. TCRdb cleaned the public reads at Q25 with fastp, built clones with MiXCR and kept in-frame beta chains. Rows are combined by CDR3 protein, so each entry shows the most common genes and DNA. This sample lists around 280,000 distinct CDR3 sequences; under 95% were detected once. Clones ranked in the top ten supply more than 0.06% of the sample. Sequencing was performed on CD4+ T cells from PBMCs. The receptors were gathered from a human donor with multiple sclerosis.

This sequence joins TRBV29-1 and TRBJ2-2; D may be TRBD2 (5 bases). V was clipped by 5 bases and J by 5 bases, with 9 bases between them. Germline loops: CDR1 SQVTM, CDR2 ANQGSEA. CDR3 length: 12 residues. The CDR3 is CSVFRGTGELFF. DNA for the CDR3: TGCAGCGTTTTTCGGGGTACCGGGGAGCTGTTTTTT.

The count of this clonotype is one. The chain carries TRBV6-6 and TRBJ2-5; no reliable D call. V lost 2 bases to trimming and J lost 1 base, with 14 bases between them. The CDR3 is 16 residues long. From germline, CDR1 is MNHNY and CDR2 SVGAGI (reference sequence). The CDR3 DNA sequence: TGTGCCAGCAGTTACAAGGTGTGGCGGCCCCAAGAGACCCAGTACTTC. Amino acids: CASSYKVWRPQETQYF.

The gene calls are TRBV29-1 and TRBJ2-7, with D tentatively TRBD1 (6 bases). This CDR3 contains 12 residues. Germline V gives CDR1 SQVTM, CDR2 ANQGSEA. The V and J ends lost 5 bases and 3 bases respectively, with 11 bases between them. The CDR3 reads CSVPGTNYEQYF. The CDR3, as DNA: TGCAGCGTTCCCGGGACAAACTACGAGCAGTACTTC.

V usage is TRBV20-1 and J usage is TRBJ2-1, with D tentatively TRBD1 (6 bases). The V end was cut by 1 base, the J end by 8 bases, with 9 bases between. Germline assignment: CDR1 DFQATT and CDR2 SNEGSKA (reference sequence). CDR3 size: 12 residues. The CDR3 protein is CSARGDRHEQFF. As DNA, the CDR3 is TGCAGTGCTAGAGGAGACAGGCATGAGCAGTTCTTC.

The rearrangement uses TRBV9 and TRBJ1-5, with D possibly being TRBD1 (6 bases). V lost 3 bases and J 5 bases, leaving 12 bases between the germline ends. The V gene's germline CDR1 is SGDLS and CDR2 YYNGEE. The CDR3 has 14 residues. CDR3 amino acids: CASSGGAGDQPQHF. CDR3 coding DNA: TGTGCCAGCAGCGGGGGGGCTGGGGATCAGCCCCAGCATTTT.

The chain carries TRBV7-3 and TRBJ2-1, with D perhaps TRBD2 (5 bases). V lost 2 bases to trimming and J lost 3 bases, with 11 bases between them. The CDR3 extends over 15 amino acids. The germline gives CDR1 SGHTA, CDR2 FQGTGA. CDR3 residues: CASSLDSAGYNEQFF. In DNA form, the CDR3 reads TGTGCCAGCAGCTTAGATAGCGCGGGCTACAATGAGCAGTTCTTC.

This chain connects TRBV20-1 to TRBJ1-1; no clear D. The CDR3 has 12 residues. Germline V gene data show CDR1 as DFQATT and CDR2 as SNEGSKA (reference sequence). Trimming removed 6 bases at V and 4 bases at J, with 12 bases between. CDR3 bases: TGCAGTGCCCCCGCCCAAGGCACTGAAGCTTTCTTT. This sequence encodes CSAPAQGTEAFF.

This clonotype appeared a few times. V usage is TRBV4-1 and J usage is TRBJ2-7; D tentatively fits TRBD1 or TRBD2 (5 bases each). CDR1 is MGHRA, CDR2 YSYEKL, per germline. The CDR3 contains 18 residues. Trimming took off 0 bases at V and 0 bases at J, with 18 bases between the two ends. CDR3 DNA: TGCGCCAGCAGCCAAGATCAAGGGTTTGGGACGGGCTCCTACGAGCAGTACTTC. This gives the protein CASSQDQGFGTGSYEQYF.

The CDR3 DNA sequence: TGTGCCAGCAGCGCGTTCCGGGGGGGGACCGGGGAGCTGTTTTTT. It yields the protein CASSAFRGGTGELFF. V usage is TRBV9 and J usage is TRBJ2-2, with 8 positions matching TRBD2. V dropped 3 bases and J dropped 5; count of bases not matched to a gene: 6. The CDR3 covers 15 residues. Germline CDR1 SGDLS, CDR2 YYNGEE.

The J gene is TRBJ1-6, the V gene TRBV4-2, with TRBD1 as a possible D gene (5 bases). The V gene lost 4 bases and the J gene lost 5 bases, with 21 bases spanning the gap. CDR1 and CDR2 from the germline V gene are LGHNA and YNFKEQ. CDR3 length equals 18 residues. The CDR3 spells CASSPLAWATENNSPLHF. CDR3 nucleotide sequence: TGTGCCAGCAGCCCCTTAGCCTGGGCGACAGAAAATAATTCACCCCTCCACTTT.

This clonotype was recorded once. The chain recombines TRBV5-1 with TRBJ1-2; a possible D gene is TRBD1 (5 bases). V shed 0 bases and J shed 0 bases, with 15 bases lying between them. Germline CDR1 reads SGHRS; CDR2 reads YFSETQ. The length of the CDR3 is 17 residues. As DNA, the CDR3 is TGCGCCAGCAGCTTGGTGGCAGGGATACAAGCTAACTATGGCTACACCTTC. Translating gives CASSLVAGIQANYGYTF.

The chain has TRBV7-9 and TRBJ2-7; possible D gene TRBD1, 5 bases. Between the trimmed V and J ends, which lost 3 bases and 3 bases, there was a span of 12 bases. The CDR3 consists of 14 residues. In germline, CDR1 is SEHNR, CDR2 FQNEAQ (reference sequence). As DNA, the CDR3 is TGTGCCAGCAGCTTGGCAGGGTCCCTCTACGAGCAGTACTTC. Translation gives CASSLAGSLYEQYF.

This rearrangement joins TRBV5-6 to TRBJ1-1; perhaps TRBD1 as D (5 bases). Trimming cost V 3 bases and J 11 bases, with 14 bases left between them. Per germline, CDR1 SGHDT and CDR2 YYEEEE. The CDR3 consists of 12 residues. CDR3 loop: CASSWGGGEAFF. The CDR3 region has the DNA TGTGCCAGCAGCTGGGGTGGGGGAGAGGCTTTCTTT.

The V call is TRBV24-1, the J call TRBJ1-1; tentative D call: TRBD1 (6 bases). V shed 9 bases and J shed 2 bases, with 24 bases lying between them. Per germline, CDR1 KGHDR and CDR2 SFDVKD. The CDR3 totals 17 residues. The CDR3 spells CATRPGGPNKENTEAFF. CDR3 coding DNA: TGTGCCACCCGGCCCGGGGGGCCCAATAAGGAAAACACTGAAGCTTTCTTT.